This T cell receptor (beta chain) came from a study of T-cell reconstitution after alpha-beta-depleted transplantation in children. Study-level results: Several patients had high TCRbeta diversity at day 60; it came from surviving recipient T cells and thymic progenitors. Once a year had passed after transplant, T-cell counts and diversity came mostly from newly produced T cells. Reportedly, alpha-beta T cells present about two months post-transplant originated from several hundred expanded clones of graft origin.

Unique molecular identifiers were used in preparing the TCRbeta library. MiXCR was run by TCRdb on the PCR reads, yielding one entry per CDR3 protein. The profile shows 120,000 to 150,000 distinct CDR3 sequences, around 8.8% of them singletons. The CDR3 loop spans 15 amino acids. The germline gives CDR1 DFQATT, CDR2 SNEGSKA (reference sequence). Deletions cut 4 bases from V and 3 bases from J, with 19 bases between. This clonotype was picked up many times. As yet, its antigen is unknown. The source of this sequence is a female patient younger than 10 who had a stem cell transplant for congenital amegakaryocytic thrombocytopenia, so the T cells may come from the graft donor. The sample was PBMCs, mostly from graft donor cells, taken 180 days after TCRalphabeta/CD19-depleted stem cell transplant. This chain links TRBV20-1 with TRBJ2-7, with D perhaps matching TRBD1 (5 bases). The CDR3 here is CSAKRQSRLDYEQYF. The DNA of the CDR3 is TGCAGTGCTAAAAGACAGTCAAGGTTAGACTACGAGCAGTACTTC.